The source of this TCR beta chain is a study of shared T cell receptors in the human thymus. Sequencing used immunoSEQ multiplex PCR; TCRdb keeps in-frame clones, though not all of them. The top ten hold about 0.013% of the sample, which has roughly 550,000 clones, 70% to 80% seen once. This CDR3 has 15 residues. V dropped 2 bases and J dropped 10 bases, with 18 bases sitting between them. Germline CDR1 and CDR2: MNHEY and SMNVEV (reference sequence). The same specimen was also included in a second study, on human thymus T cells. In that study: Repertoires sampled from thymus and blood appeared biased in V and J gene usage. There were highly overlapping thymic repertoires among unrelated individuals, as related research reported.

Sequencing used thymocytes. This receptor was taken from a boy in the first two years of life with a congenital heart defect. The rearrangement joins TRBV27 to TRBJ2-1, with D possibly TRBD1 on 6 matching bases. DNA for the CDR3: TGTGCCAGCAGTTTAAAAAGACAGGCCCGTTGGGAGCAGTTCTTC. It translates to CASSLKRQARWEQFF.